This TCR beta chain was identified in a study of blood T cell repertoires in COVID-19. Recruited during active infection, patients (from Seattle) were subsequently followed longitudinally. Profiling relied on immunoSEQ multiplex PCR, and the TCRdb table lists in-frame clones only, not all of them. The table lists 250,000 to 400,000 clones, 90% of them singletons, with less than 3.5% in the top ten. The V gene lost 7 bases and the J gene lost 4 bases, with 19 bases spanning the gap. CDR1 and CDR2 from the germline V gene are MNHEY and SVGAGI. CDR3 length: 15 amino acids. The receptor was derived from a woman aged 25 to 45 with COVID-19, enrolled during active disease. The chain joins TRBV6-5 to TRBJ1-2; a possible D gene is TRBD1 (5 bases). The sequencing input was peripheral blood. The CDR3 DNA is TGTGCCAGCATCGTCGTGACAGCTCAATTCTATGGCTACACCTTC. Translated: CASIVVTAQFYGYTF.